This T cell receptor beta chain emerged from a study of tumor-infiltrating lymphocytes in primary liver carcinoma. For the study at large: Between 4.2 and 10 cm across, the tumors were all of stage T1-T3 N0M0. General study points: Overlap between tumor regions exceeded overlap of tumor with adjacent tissue or blood. Appearing in all five tumor regions was true of only about 7.5-25% of top clones.

Starting material of 500 to 600 ng total RNA yielded TCR beta cDNA via a constant-region primer. Amplification in three nested multiplex PCR rounds with slightly modified ARM-PCR gave rise to TCR beta libraries. TRBV1-TRBV30 forward primers and a C-beta reverse primer were used in the first two PCR rounds, which each ran for about 10 cycles. TCRdb reanalysed the multiplex PCR reads using MiXCR and keeps one entry per CDR3 protein. The profile shows about 74,000 distinct CDR3 sequences, 60% to 80% of them singletons. The CDR3 extends over 16 amino acids. The V gene's germline CDR1 is SGHRS and CDR2 YFSETQ. This clonotype has a single count. Antigen unknown. Germline is not matched at one junction end, which may reflect a read error. Taking about 20-31 mg of unsorted bulk tissue, the authors co-extracted RNA and DNA. Patients carried chronic HBV infection without prior treatment.

The sample consisted of liver tumor tissue from sampling region 4. The subset: tumor region T4, right-lateral pole. The TCR comes from a man between 35 and 55 years old with primary liver carcinoma and hepatitis B virus infection. The V and J genes are TRBV5-1 and TRBJ2-1; TRBD2 matches 11 bases. CDR3 amino acids: CASSPIAGGPANEQFF. The CDR3 DNA follows: TGCGCCAGCAGCCCGATAGCGGGAGGGCCGGCCAATGAGCAATTCTTC.